The following is a TCR beta chain sequence with its context. Its specificity is unknown. 60 Vbeta and 13 Jbeta primers were used in PCR. The assay was immunoSEQ multiplex PCR, and TCRdb's table has in-frame clones only and misses some. This repertoire includes about 160,000 clones. This entry comes from a study of cytomegalovirus exposure and HLA in healthy donors. Points from the study as a whole: Available immune exposure information covered CMV serostatus only.

V was trimmed by 5 bases and J by 4 bases, leaving 9 bases between them. The CDR3 runs to 13 residues. Germline-derived CDR1 and CDR2 are SGHTA and FQGNSA. The V and J genes are TRBV7-2 and TRBJ1-5; D unclear. The TCR sequence derives from a man younger than 45 in good health and CMV-seronegative. Material: PBMCs. CDR3: CASSGPGNQPQHF. Here the CDR3 DNA reads TGTGCCAGCAGCGGACCGGGGAATCAGCCCCAGCATTTT.